The present T cell receptor beta chain was sequenced within a study of OX40 agonist ivuxolimab in advanced cancers. Some background on the complete study: Ivuxolimab, which targeted the costimulatory receptor OX40 (CD134), was an agonistic, fully human IgG2 monoclonal antibody. Intravenous ivuxolimab was administered to patients every 2 weeks at six dose levels: 0.01, 0.1, 0.3, 1.5, 3 and 10 mg/kg. Of the roughly 52 dose-escalation patients, hepatocellular carcinoma was present in around 20, melanoma in around 15, renal cell carcinoma in 9 and head and neck cancer in 9. In the dose-escalation cohort, roughly 82% of patients were male, and the mean age was approximately 60 years with a range of roughly 20 to 85. Patients were allowed to have had prior anti-PD-1, anti-PD-L1 or anti-CTLA-4 therapy, and roughly 40% of the dose-escalation patients had been treated with checkpoint inhibitors. Partial responses were achieved by three dose-escalation patients, of whom one had hepatocellular carcinoma and two had cutaneous melanoma. Peripheral TCRbeta sequencing was intended to test whether TCR sequence diversity was altered and clonal T-cell expansion was caused by ivuxolimab. The paper describes the monotherapy dose-escalation part (N ≈ 49 patients) of the phase I trial of ivuxolimab. What the study reported, not specific to this receptor: After ivuxolimab, CD8+ T cells had more expanded clones than CD4+ T cells on average. The antigen specificity of the clonally expanded peripheral T cells was not determined. In the 0.1-3.0 mg/kg groups, partial responders had among the lowest normalized peripheral clonal expansion, particularly in CD8+ T cells. Low levels of normalized T-cell clonal expansion were also seen in some patients who did not respond. At doses from 0.1 to 3.0 mg/kg, clonal expansion was seen in both CD4+ and CD8+ blood T cells between baseline and week 6.

Patients with a history of autoimmune disease or receiving systemic immunosuppression were excluded from the trial. Peripheral blood for TCR sequencing was collected from all dose cohorts at baseline, on cycle 4 day 1, and on cycle 7 day 1. The samples were drawn from a first-in-human, open-label, multicenter phase I dose-escalation trial of ivuxolimab. The trial enrolled adults with locally advanced or metastatic head and neck squamous cell, hepatocellular, melanoma or renal cell carcinoma. Before TCR sequencing, CD4+ T cells and CD8+ T cells were sorted from peripheral blood as separate populations. For sequencing of the TCRbeta CDR3 region, genomic DNA was extracted from the sorted cells. The immunoSEQ Assay was used to sequence the TCRbeta CDR3 regions. TCRdb mirrors the immuneACCESS table, restricted to in-frame sequences. Some clones are absent from its copies; in checked studies, under half trace to an unresolved V gene, and the reason for the others is unknown. This sample gives about 61,000 clones in total; roughly four fifths of them show up just once. The ten largest clonotypes hold 3.4% of the sample.

As concerns this clone: It lacks a known antigen. No per-base quality is available; no much larger clone lies one base away.

Based on the germline V gene, the CDR1 and CDR2 sequences are SGHVS and FNYEAQ. The CDR3 holds 15 amino acids from the cysteine to the phenylalanine. The kept DNA is CDR3 alone, 45 bases in frame from the first base. V is cut by 4 bases and J by 2 bases, and the space between the germline ends is 13 bases. The V gene is TRBV7-6 and the J gene is TRBJ2-3; matching of 6 bases hints at TRBD1 as the D gene. The source is an adult with an advanced solid tumor such as melanoma, head and neck, liver or kidney cancer. The source material was CD4+ or CD8+ T cells sorted from blood, sampled in a trial of the OX40 agonist ivuxolimab. The CDR3 amino acid sequence is: CASSSPGQSTDTQYF. Here is the DNA: TGTGCCAGCAGCTCACCCGGACAGTCCACAGATACGCAGTATTTT. Beyond the CDR3, the reference TRBV7-6 and TRBJ2-3 genes provide the residues; the full variable domain reads: GAGVSQSPRYKVTKRGQDVALRCDPISGHVSLYWYRQALGQGPEFLTYFNYEAQQDKSGLPNDRFSAERPEGSISTLTIQRTEQRDSAMYRCASSSPGQSTDTQYFGPGTRLTVL.